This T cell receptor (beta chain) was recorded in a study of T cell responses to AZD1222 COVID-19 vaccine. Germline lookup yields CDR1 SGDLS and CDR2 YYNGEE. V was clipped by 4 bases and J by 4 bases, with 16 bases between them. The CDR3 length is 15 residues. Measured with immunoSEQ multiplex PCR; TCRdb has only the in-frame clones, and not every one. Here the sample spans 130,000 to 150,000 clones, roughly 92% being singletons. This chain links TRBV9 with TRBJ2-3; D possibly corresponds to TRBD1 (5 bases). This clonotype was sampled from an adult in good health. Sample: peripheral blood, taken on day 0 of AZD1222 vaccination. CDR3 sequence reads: CASSPQGLDADTQYF. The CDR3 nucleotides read TGTGCCAGCAGCCCTCAGGGCCTGGACGCAGATACGCAGTATTTT. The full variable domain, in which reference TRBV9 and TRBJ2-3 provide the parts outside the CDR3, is DSGVTQTPKHLITATGQRVTLRCSPRSGDLSVYWYQQSLDQGLQFLIQYYNGEERAKGNILERFSAQQFPDLHSELNLSSLELGDSALYFCASSPQGLDADTQYFGPGTRLTVL.